The source of this T cell receptor (beta chain) is a study of cytomegalovirus exposure and HLA in healthy donors. The germline V gene has CDR1 MNHNY and CDR2 SVGAGI (reference sequence). This CDR3 has 13 residues. V lost 5 bases, J lost 4 bases, and 12 bases lay in between. It was with 60 Vbeta and 13 Jbeta primers that the PCR ran. The protocol was immunoSEQ multiplex PCR, while the TCRdb copy is restricted to in-frame clones and leaves out a portion. This sample has roughly 80,000 clones, with 74% found just once. Study-level results: V- and J-gene trimming of TCR beta was linked (in a later analysis) to a missense DCLRE1C variant. An analysis was carried out later, and it reportedly showed fewer N-insertions in an Asian-associated ancestry cluster than the 666-donor mean. Most CMV-associated TCR beta chains appeared HLA-restricted in a later analysis. Clonal expansion was found to be greater in HLA-associated TCR beta chains than in equally common others in a later analysis.

Notes on this clone: Its specificity is not known.

The specimen sequenced was PBMCs. The receptor was isolated from a woman between 50 and 59 years old in good health and CMV-seropositive. The V call is TRBV6-6, the J call TRBJ2-7; tentatively, D is TRBD1 (6 bases). As DNA, the CDR3 is TGTGCCAGCAGTCCCCGGGACAATTACGAGCAGTACTTC. Translated: CASSPRDNYEQYF.